A single sample gave rise to the 5 T cell receptor beta chains below, sequenced in a study of shared clonotypes between healthy human individuals. TCRdb's table, derived via immunoSEQ multiplex PCR, lists solely in-frame clones and lacks some. The sample holds about 710,000 clones; more than 70% are singletons and the top ten take roughly 1.9%. Sample: memory CD4+ T cells sorted from blood. Subset reported: CD45RA-negative fraction. These receptors were taken from a woman younger than 45 in good health.

This chain's CDR3 is CASSEYGGHTEAFF. For the CDR3, the DNA is TGTGCCAGCAGTGAATACGGGGGACACACTGAAGCTTTCTTT. The chain combines TRBV25-1 with TRBJ1-1, with D maybe TRBD1 (5 bases). The CDR3 runs to 14 residues. V shed 0 bases and J shed 3 bases, with 8 bases lying between them. Germline CDR1 MGHDK, CDR2 SYGVNS. The variable domain in full, with the rest retrieved from reference TRBV25-1 and TRBJ1-1, is EADIYQTPRYLVIGTGKKITLECSQTMGHDKMYWYQQDPGMELHLIHYSYGVNSTEKGDLSSESTVSRIRTEHFPLTLESARPSHTSQYLCASSEYGGHTEAFFGQGTRLTVV.

The V gene is TRBV2, the J gene TRBJ2-7; D unresolved. The CDR3 is 12 residues long. Germline V gene data show CDR1 as SNHLY and CDR2 as FYNNEI. V was shortened by 6 bases and J by 3 bases, with 9 bases between the two germline ends. The CDR3 coding sequence is TGTGCCAGCAGCCGGGCCAACTACGAGCAGTACTTC. Amino acids: CASSRANYEQYF.

To note about this clone: Distinct nucleotide sequences in the sample also encode this CDR3. The chain links TRBV5-4 to TRBJ2-5; 11 bases align to TRBD2. The J segment lost 5 bases and the V segment lost 0 bases, leaving 0 bases of the junction unmatched. From germline, CDR1 is SGHNT and CDR2 YYREEE (reference sequence). This CDR3 comprises 14 residues. The CDR3, as DNA: TGTGCCAGCAGCTTGGGACTAGCGGGGGAGACCCAGTACTTC. This gives the protein CASSLGLAGETQYF. Combining the CDR3 with reference TRBV5-4 and TRBJ2-5 gives the whole variable domain ETGVTQSPTHLIKTRGQQVTLRCSSQSGHNTVSWYQQALGQGPQFIFQYYREEENGRGNFPPRFSGLQFPNYSSELNVNALELDDSALYLCASSLGLAGETQYFGPGTRLLVL.

This clone is a singleton in its sample. The rearrangement uses TRBV10-3 and TRBJ1-4; D perhaps matches TRBD1 (6 bases). The CDR3 sequence is 15 residues long. V lost 3 bases and J 8 bases, leaving 16 bases between the germline ends. Per germline, CDR1 ENHRY and CDR2 SYGVKD. The DNA of the CDR3 is TGTGCCATCAGTGACCCGGGACAAGCGGGAGAAAAACTGTTTTTT. Its protein product is CAISDPGQAGEKLFF.

The chain combines TRBV23-1 with TRBJ2-3, with a possible D match to TRBD2 (5 bases). TRBV23-1 qualifies as an ORF whose function is uncertain. The CDR3 covers 18 residues. Trimming took off 0 bases at V and 2 bases at J, with 18 bases between the two ends. CDR3 amino acids: CASSQSRRAGRLTDTQYF. DNA of the CDR3: TGCGCCAGCAGTCAATCGCGTAGGGCGGGTCGACTCACAGATACGCAGTATTTT.